A selection of T cell receptor beta chains follows, all from one sample in a study of regulatory T cells in long-lasting Graves disease. TCRdb reprocessed the multiplex PCR reads via MiXCR and lists one record per CDR3 protein. The sample has hundreds of thousands of distinct CDR3 sequences; about 16% are singletons. These data are also associated with another study on T cells in Graves' hyperthyroidism and ophthalmopathy.

Sequencing was performed on peripheral blood mononuclear cells (PBMCs), taken at new diagnosis, from a patient treated with antithyroid drugs. Receptors originate from a man aged 18 to 29 with Graves disease. CDR3s include the opening cysteine and the closing phenylalanine or tryptophan. A D gene is named only where the DNA matches it firmly. A clone size is listed for some rows: how often the clone was seen (once, few, many), or a class if it is expanded.

TRBJ2-5 | - | many | TRBV6-2/TRBV6-3 | TGTGCCAGCAGTTACTCGGAGCTGGGGACCCAGTACTTC | CASSYSELGTQYF
TRBJ2-3 | - | - | TRBV4-2 | TGTGCCAGCAGCCAAGAGGGGGAACTAGCTCGGGTGTGGCATACGCAGTATTTT | CASSQEGELARVWHTQYF
TRBJ2-3 | TRBD1 | many | TRBV5-1 | TGCGCCAGCAGCGGACAGGGGACAGATACGCAGTATTTT | CASSGQGTDTQYF
TRBJ2-5 | - | few | TRBV24-1 | TGTGCCACCAGTGATTCCCCAAAGGCCGGGGGCGTAGAGACCCAGTACTTC | CATSDSPKAGGVETQYF
TRBJ1-1 | TRBD1 | many | TRBV12-3/TRBV12-4 | TGTGCCAGCAGTTTAGAGCGGGACAGGTGGACTGAAGCTTTCTTT | CASSLERDRWTEAFF
TRBJ2-7 | - | - | TRBV14 | TGTGCCAGCAGCCAGGGCGGGGTCCCCTACGAGCAGTACTTC | CASSQGGVPYEQYF
TRBJ2-1 | TRBD2 | - | TRBV12-3/TRBV12-4 | TGTGCCAGCGGGACTAGCGGGAGTGTCAGGGTCAATGAGCAGTTCTTC | CASGTSGSVRVNEQFF
TRBJ2-1 | TRBD2 | - | TRBV29-1 | TGCAGCGTTGACTTCCCTAGCGGGAGGAATAATGAGCAGTTCTTC | CSVDFPSGRNNEQFF
TRBJ1-1 | TRBD1 | - | TRBV6-1 | TGTGCCAGCAGCCCCAGGACAGGTGGAGGTCACACTGAAGCTTTCTTT | CASSPRTGGGHTEAFF
TRBJ1-2 | - | few | TRBV6-1 | TGTGCCAGCCGGGGCAGCCCATCCCATTGCACCTTC | CASRGSPSHCTF
TRBJ2-1 | - | many | TRBV30 | TGTGCCTGGAGTGTACCCCTCGGTTTCCGGTATGAGCAGTTCTTC | CAWSVPLGFRYEQFF
TRBJ1-2 | - | - | TRBV19 | TGTGCCAGTAGTATCGGTAAAGGGAACTATGGCTACACCTTC | CASSIGKGNYGYTF
TRBJ1-1 | TRBD1 | many | TRBV6-2/TRBV6-3 | TGTGCCAGCGGACAGGGGAGGTGGGCTGAAGCTTTCTTT | CASGQGRWAEAFF
TRBJ2-7 | TRBD2 | few | TRBV4-1 | TGCGCCAGCAGCCAAGTTTTGAGCGGGGGAGACTACGAGCAGTACTTC | CASSQVLSGGDYEQYF
TRBJ2-1 | TRBD2 | many | TRBV5-6 | TGTGCCAGCAGCCGAGGACTAGCGGGATTCCGCTACAATGAGCAGTTCTTC | CASSRGLAGFRYNEQFF
TRBJ2-3 | - | - | TRBV20-1 | TGCAGTGCTACAAAGAGCGGCAGCACAGATACGCAGTATTTT | CSATKSGSTDTQYF
TRBJ1-2 | - | - | TRBV27 | TGTGCCAGCAGTTCCAACAGGGCTGGCGGCTACACCTTC | CASSSNRAGGYTF
TRBJ2-7 | - | - | TRBV12-3/TRBV12-4 | TGTGCCAGCAGTCAGGGGAGTAACGAGCAGTACTTC | CASSQGSNEQYF
TRBJ2-7 | - | many | TRBV28 | TGTGCCAGCAGTTCCTACGACGAGCAGTACTTC | CASSSYDEQYF
TRBJ1-6 | - | few | TRBV5-1 | TGCGCCAGCAGCGGGACGACGGGGAATAATTCACCCCTCCACTTT | CASSGTTGNNSPLHF
TRBJ1-5 | - | few | TRBV5-1 | TGCGCCAGCAGCTACACAGGAGGGGATCAGCCCCAGCATTTT | CASSYTGGDQPQHF
TRBJ2-3 | TRBD2 | few | TRBV20-1 | TGCACCCCCCGGGGGGTCTCCAATGCAGATACGCAGTATTTT | CTPRGVSNADTQYF
TRBJ2-2 | TRBD2 | - | TRBV2 | TGTGCCAGCAGTTTGGGACTAGCGAAGACCGGGGAGCTGTTTTTT | CASSLGLAKTGELFF
TRBJ2-2 | - | few | TRBV29-1 | TGCAGCGTGGGCCCTAGCACCGGGGAGCTGTTTTTT | CSVGPSTGELFF
TRBJ2-1 | TRBD2 | - | TRBV27 | TGTGCCAGCACTAAGGGGCGCGGGGGATCCTACAATGAGCAGTTCTTC | CASTKGRGGSYNEQFF
TRBJ2-1 | TRBD2 | many | TRBV20-1 | TGCAGTGCTAGAGACCGACTAGCGGGTTACAATGAGCAGTTCTTC | CSARDRLAGYNEQFF
TRBJ2-5 | - | - | TRBV3-1 | TGTGCCAGCAGCGTCGGGGGCCTGACGGAGACCCAGTACTTC | CASSVGGLTETQYF
TRBJ1-2 | - | - | TRBV28 | TGTGCCGGCAGTTCCCCGGGACAACTAAAGGGGGGTGGCTACACCTTC | CAGSSPGQLKGGGYTF
TRBJ1-2 | TRBD1 | - | TRBV29-1 | TGCAGCGTTGGGGACAGGAACTATGGCTACACCTTC | CSVGDRNYGYTF
TRBJ1-2 | - | - | TRBV20-1 | TGCAGTGCTAGAGACGCAGGGGAATATGGCTACACCTTC | CSARDAGEYGYTF
TRBJ2-3 | TRBD2 | - | TRBV19 | TGTGCCAGTAGTATTCAGCGGGGAACCACAGATACGCAGTATTTT | CASSIQRGTTDTQYF
TRBJ2-2 | - | - | TRBV2 | TGTGCCAGCAGTTTTACCGGGACCCCCTCTGGGGAGCTGTTTTTT | CASSFTGTPSGELFF
TRBJ2-1 | - | many | TRBV12-3/TRBV12-4 | TGTGCCAGCAGTTCCCTTTACAATGAGCAGTTCTTC | CASSSLYNEQFF
TRBJ1-6 | - | few | TRBV7-9 | TGTGCCAGCAGTTCTGGACAGCAGGGATCACCCCTCCACTTT | CASSSGQQGSPLHF
TRBJ1-1 | TRBD1 | many | TRBV2 | TGTGCCAGCAGTACCCGACAGGGGGACACTGAAGCTTTCTTT | CASSTRQGDTEAFF
TRBJ1-6 | - | - | TRBV18 | TGTGCCAGCTCACCAGCCGGGGAGGGTTCACCCCTCCACTTT | CASSPAGEGSPLHF
TRBJ2-1 | - | many | TRBV11-2 | TGTGCCAGCAGCTTAGATGAGGCTTGGGGAAATGAGCAGTTCTTC | CASSLDEAWGNEQFF
TRBJ1-1 | TRBD1 | - | TRBV24-1 | TGTGCCACCAGTGACGCGGGACAGGGGGACACTGAAGCTTTCTTT | CATSDAGQGDTEAFF
TRBJ2-7 | TRBD1 | - | TRBV20-1 | TGCAGTGCTGGGGACAGGGTAGAAGAGCAGTACTTC | CSAGDRVEEQYF
TRBJ2-7 | TRBD2 | many | TRBV11-1 | TGTGCCAGCAGCCAGGGACTATCTTACGAGCAGTACTTC | CASSQGLSYEQYF
TRBJ2-1 | TRBD2 | - | TRBV7-9 | TGTGCCAGCAGCTTATATGGGGGGCGGGAGGGCCTAAGCAATGAGCAGTTCTTC | CASSLYGGREGLSNEQFF
TRBJ2-1 | TRBD2 | many | TRBV2 | TGTGCCAGCAGTGAAGGGACTAGCGGGAGTGGCTACAATGAGCAGTTCTTC | CASSEGTSGSGYNEQFF
TRBJ2-6 | - | few | TRBV30 | TGTGCCTGGGTGCGGTTGGGGGCCAACGTCCTGACTTTC | CAWVRLGANVLTF
TRBJ1-6 | - | few | TRBV6-2/TRBV6-3 | TGTGCCAGCAGTTACTCGAGTAATTCACCCCTCCACTTT | CASSYSSNSPLHF
TRBJ2-7 | - | - | TRBV27 | TGTGCCAGCAGTTTAGACGGCCCCCTCTTGGGGCAGTACTTC | CASSLDGPLLGQYF
TRBJ2-2 | - | - | TRBV4-1 | TGCGCCAGCAGCCAAGACCAATTACCGGGAGCGAGCACCGGGGAGCTGTTTTTT | CASSQDQLPGASTGELFF
TRBJ2-5 | - | - | TRBV7-7 | TGTGCTAGCAGCCTTCACCTTGGACAGAGTGAAGAGACCCAGTACTTC | CASSLHLGQSEETQYF
TRBJ2-7 | - | many | TRBV9 | TGTGCCAGCAGCGTAGAGCCCCCTAAAACCTCCTACGAGCAGTACTTC | CASSVEPPKTSYEQYF
TRBJ2-5 | - | many | TRBV5-1 | TGCGCCAGCAGCCTGGGGTCGGATGAGACCCAGTACTTC | CASSLGSDETQYF
TRBJ2-7 | - | - | TRBV5-5 | TGTGCCAGCAGCTTGGCCCCTGATTTGGAGCAGTACTTC | CASSLAPDLEQYF
TRBJ2-7 | TRBD2 | few | TRBV4-1 | TGCGCCAGCAGCCAACGTCAGCGGCCGGGGGGCGAGCAGTACTTC | CASSQRQRPGGEQYF
TRBJ1-1 | - | - | TRBV7-8 | TGTGCCAGCAGCCCCGGGACGGAGGGGACTGAAGCTTTCTTT | CASSPGTEGTEAFF